This TCR beta chain originates from a study of blood T cell repertoires in COVID-19. Generated by immunoSEQ multiplex PCR, the TCRdb table keeps only in-frame clones and is missing some. Of around 270,000 clones listed, approximately 90% are singletons. Trimming removed 7 bases from V and 4 bases from J, with 15 bases in between. Per germline, CDR1 SGHTA and CDR2 FQGNSA. The CDR3 has 14 amino acids. The clonotype originates from a man in his forties or fifties with acute or convalescent COVID-19. The chain employs TRBV7-2 and TRBJ2-3, with D maybe TRBD1 (6 bases). Source material: peripheral blood. The CDR3 coding sequence is TGTGCCAGCACTCTAAGGGGGTGGGCAGATACGCAGTATTTT. Its translation: CASTLRGWADTQYF.